What follows is one TCR beta chain and its context. Its antigen is currently unknown. This entry belongs to a study of Ad26.COV2.S vaccination and SARS-CoV-2 variants. Findings and limits, study-wide: Estimates derived from TCR breadth and depth analyses may have underestimated total T cell responses. Post-vaccination spike-specific CD8+ and CD4+ T cell responses reportedly had substantial breadth.

In germline, CDR1 is MNHNS, CDR2 SASEGT. This CDR3 has 13 residues. Trimming left V 3 bases short and J 8 bases short, with 13 bases between. The data were produced by immunoSEQ multiplex PCR, yet TCRdb's version contains in-frame clones alone and is incomplete. The sample lists approximately 340,000 clones; about 91% were seen once. The TCR originated in a human donor who had recovered from COVID-19. The sequences come from peripheral blood, collected after recovery from COVID-19. V and J are TRBV6-1 and TRBJ1-2; a possible D gene is TRBD1 (5 bases). The DNA of the CDR3 is TGTGCCAGCAGTGATAGACAGTCATCGGGCTACACCTTC. Translating it yields CASSDRQSSGYTF.